This passage covers 15 T cell receptor beta chains from one sample sequenced in a study of cytomegalovirus exposure and HLA in healthy donors (dated by TCRdb to 2016 to 2017). Library method: the immunoSEQ multiplex PCR assay. A mixture of 60 forward primers for TCR Vbeta segments and 13 reverse primers for TCR Jbeta segments was used in the multiplex PCR. The table comes from immuneACCESS by way of TCRdb, which keeps in-frame sequences with V and J called. Part of the clones is missing from these tables; in studies checked, under half for an unresolved V gene and the rest for unknown reasons. In this sample the table shows around 45,000 clones, less than 75% of which occur a single time. Roughly 6.5% of the sample goes to the ten largest clones. Sequenced input: PBMCs. These receptors were obtained from a man younger than 40 in good health and CMV-seronegative.

V is TRBV27 and J is TRBJ2-7; the D is unclear. V was trimmed by 3 bases and J by 2 bases, leaving 11 bases between them. CDR1 and CDR2 from the germline V gene are MNHEY and SMNVEV (reference sequence). The CDR3 consists of 14 residues. CDR3 nucleotides: TGTGCCAGCAGTTTCCAACCAGGCGCCTACGAGCAGTACTTC. Protein: CASSFQPGAYEQYF.

This clone showed up just a few times. In the same sample, other DNA sequences code for this CDR3. This chain connects TRBV27 to TRBJ1-2, with TRBD1 as a possible D gene (5 bases). This CDR3 comprises 13 residues. Germline V gene sequence: CDR1 MNHEY, CDR2 SMNVEV (reference sequence). V was trimmed by 5 bases and J by 3 bases, leaving 10 bases between them. The CDR3 sequence is CASSPQEYYGYTF. DNA of the CDR3: TGTGCCAGCAGTCCACAGGAATACTATGGCTACACCTTC.

The rearrangement uses TRBV9 and TRBJ2-7; maybe TRBD2 (7 bases). Trimming left V 0 bases short and J 5 bases short, with 18 bases between. This CDR3 comprises 16 residues. Germline CDR1 reads SGDLS; CDR2 reads YYNGEE. CDR3 nucleotide sequence: TGTGCCAGCAGCGTAGGGGGGAGGGGGTCTACCCACGAGCAGTACTTC. Residues: CASSVGGRGSTHEQYF.

The chain couples TRBV5-1 to TRBJ2-1; 11 positions match TRBD2. Looked up from germline, CDR1 is SGHRS and CDR2 is YFSETQ. The ends lost 4 bases at V and 9 bases at J; junction bases unmatched: 15. This CDR3 comprises 17 residues. The CDR3 sequence is CASSGPTGSGRGGEQFF. Written as DNA, the CDR3 is TGCGCCAGCAGCGGGCCGACAGGTAGCGGGAGGGGAGGTGAGCAGTTCTTC.

This rearrangement joins TRBV6-5 to TRBJ1-2; TRBD1 matches 9 bases. Looked up from germline, CDR1 is MNHEY and CDR2 is SVGAGI. The CDR3 contains 14 residues. Trimming cost V 8 bases and J 3 bases; bases outside gene matches: 7. The CDR3 DNA follows: TGTGCCAGCCGGTCGACAGGGGGGGACTATGGCTACACCTTC. Translating gives CASRSTGGDYGYTF.

This clone was counted between two and nine times. CDR3 DNA sequence: TGCGCCAGCAGCTTAGACAGCACTGGAAACACCATATATTTT. It is translated as CASSLDSTGNTIYF. J is TRBJ1-3 and V is TRBV5-1; D possibly corresponds to TRBD1 (5 bases). The V end was cut by 2 bases, the J end by 2 bases, with 8 bases between. This CDR3 is built from 14 residues. Germline V gene sequence: CDR1 SGHRS, CDR2 YFSETQ.

This sequence joins TRBV2 and TRBJ2-5; 10 bases match TRBD2. The CDR3 length is 15 residues. From germline, CDR1 is SNHLY and CDR2 FYNNEI. Germline trimming cut 2 bases from V and 7 bases from J; bases unmatched to any gene: 7. The DNA of the CDR3 is TGTGCCAGCAGTGAACTAGCGGGGGCCACGGGGACCCAGTACTTC. Amino acids: CASSELAGATGTQYF.

The J gene is TRBJ2-7, the V gene TRBV27, with 8 nucleotides matching TRBD1. V lost 3 bases, J lost 3 bases, and 4 bases stayed unmatched. This CDR3 contains 14 residues. Germline V CDR1 and CDR2: MNHEY, SMNVEV (reference sequence). The CDR3 coding sequence is TGTGCCAGCAGTTTCTTGGACAGGGTCTACGAGCAGTACTTC. It specifies CASSFLDRVYEQYF.

This chain links TRBV10-2 with TRBJ1-2; TRBD1 might be the D (6 bases). Germline lookup yields CDR1 WSHSY and CDR2 SAAADI. The CDR3 has 14 amino acids. V was clipped by 8 bases and J by 7 bases, with 20 bases between them. CDR3: CASDGQTGNPGYTF. The CDR3 nucleotides read TGCGCCAGCGATGGGCAAACAGGGAACCCTGGCTACACCTTC.

V gene TRBV6-5 combines with J gene TRBJ1-1; 7 nucleotides line up with TRBD1. V lost 2 bases to trimming and J lost 3 bases; unmatched junction nucleotides: 3. CDR1 MNHEY and CDR2 SVGAGI come from the germline V gene. This CDR3 comprises 14 residues. The CDR3 coding sequence is TGTGCCAGCAGTTACGACAGGGAGGACACTGAAGCTTTCTTT. Residues: CASSYDREDTEAFF.

This chain connects TRBV6-1 to TRBJ2-7; TRBD1 matches at 9 bases. Germline-derived CDR1 and CDR2 are MNHNS and SASEGT. V lost 4 bases to trimming and J lost 0 bases; unmatched junction nucleotides: 7. CDR3 length equals 16 residues. The CDR3 DNA reads TGTGCCAGCAGTGCCCCCGGGACAGGGAGCTCCTACGAGCAGTACTTC. This codes for CASSAPGTGSSYEQYF.

The chain employs TRBV7-8 and TRBJ1-5; 11 bases are shared with TRBD1. Unmatched junction bases numbered 5, after V lost 5 bases and J lost 5 bases. Germline V lookup: CDR1 SGHVS, CDR2 FQNEAQ. The CDR3 spans 15 residues. CDR3 sequence (DNA): TGTGCCAGCAGCAGCGGGACAGGGGGTCATCAGCCCCAGCATTTT. This gives the protein CASSSGTGGHQPQHF.

The chain carries TRBV15 and TRBJ2-2; D call uncertain. The CDR3 runs 13 residues. Trimming pared 4 bases from V and 6 bases from J, leaving 9 bases between. From germline, CDR1 is LNHNV and CDR2 YYDKDF (reference sequence). In nucleotides, the CDR3 is TGTGCCACCAGCACTTCCTCTCCCGGGGAGCTGTTTTTT. Translation gives CATSTSSPGELFF.

This clone has a handful of counts. The chain carries TRBV29-1 and TRBJ2-5; 13 bases fit TRBD2. Germline-derived CDR1 and CDR2 are SQVTM and ANQGSEA. The CDR3 has 15 amino acids. The J segment lost 5 bases and the V segment lost 3 bases, leaving 6 bases of the junction unmatched. CDR3 amino acids: CSVESGTSGIETQYF. CDR3 DNA sequence: TGCAGCGTTGAGTCTGGGACTAGCGGGATTGAGACCCAGTACTTC.

The chain combines TRBV27 with TRBJ2-7; perhaps TRBD2 as D (5 bases). V was cut by 2 bases and J by 3 bases, with 14 bases left in between. CDR3 length: 15 amino acids. Per germline, CDR1 MNHEY and CDR2 SMNVEV (reference sequence). The CDR3 DNA follows: TGTGCCAGCAGTTTAGGTACGGAGGATTTCTACGAGCAGTACTTC. It specifies CASSLGTEDFYEQYF.